Sequencing of this T cell receptor beta chain was carried out in a study of blood T cell repertoires in COVID-19. V lost 0 bases and J lost 7, with 10 bases in between. The CDR3 totals 14 residues. The germline gives CDR1 SGDLS, CDR2 YYNGEE. TCRdb keeps only in-frame clones here, not all; method: immunoSEQ multiplex PCR. The data contain about 330,000 clones, 75% to 90% of them singletons. Material for sequencing was PBMCs or T cells enriched from blood (not recorded which). The chain is built from TRBV9 and TRBJ1-4; no clear D gene. The receptor comes from a young man who had recovered from COVID-19. DNA of the CDR3: TGTGCCAGCAGCGTAGTTGCCGGGAGTGAAAAACTGTTTTTT. Translation gives CASSVVAGSEKLFF.